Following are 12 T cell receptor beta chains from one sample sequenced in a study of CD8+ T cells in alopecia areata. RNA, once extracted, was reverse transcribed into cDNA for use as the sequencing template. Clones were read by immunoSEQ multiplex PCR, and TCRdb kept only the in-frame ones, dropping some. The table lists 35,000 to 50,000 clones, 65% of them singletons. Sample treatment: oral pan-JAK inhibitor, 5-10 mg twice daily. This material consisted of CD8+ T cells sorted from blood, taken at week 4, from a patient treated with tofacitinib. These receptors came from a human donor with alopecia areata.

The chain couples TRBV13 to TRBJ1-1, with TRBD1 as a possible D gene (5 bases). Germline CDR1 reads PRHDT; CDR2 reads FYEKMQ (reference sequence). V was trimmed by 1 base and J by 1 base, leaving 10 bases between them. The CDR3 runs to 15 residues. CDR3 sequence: CASSLEQGWNTEAFF. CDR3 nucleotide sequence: TGTGCCAGCAGCTTAGAGCAGGGTTGGAACACTGAAGCTTTCTTT.

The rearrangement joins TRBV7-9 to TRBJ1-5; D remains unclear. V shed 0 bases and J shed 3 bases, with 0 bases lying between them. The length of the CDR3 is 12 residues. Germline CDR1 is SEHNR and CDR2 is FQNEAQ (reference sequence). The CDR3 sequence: CASSLANQPQHF. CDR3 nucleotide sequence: TGTGCCAGCAGCTTAGCCAATCAGCCCCAGCATTTT.

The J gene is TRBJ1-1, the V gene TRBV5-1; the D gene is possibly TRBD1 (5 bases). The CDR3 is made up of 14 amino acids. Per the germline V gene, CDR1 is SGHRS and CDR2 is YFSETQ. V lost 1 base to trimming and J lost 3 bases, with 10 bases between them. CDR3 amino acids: CASSLKGGDTEAFF. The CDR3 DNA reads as TGCGCCAGCAGCTTGAAGGGAGGGGACACTGAAGCTTTCTTT.

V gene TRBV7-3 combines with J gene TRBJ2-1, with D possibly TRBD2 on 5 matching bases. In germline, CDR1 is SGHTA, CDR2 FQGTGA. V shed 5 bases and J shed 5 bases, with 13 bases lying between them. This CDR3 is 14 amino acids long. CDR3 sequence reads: CASSPTGSNNEQFF. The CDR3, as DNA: TGTGCCAGCAGCCCTACGGGGTCGAACAATGAGCAGTTCTTC.

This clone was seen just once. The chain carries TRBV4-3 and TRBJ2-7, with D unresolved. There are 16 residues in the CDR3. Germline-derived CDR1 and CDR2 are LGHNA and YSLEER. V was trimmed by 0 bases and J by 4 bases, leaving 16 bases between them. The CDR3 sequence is CASSQDPGPATYEQYF. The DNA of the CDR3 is TGCGCCAGCAGCCAAGATCCCGGCCCCGCGACTTACGAGCAGTACTTC.

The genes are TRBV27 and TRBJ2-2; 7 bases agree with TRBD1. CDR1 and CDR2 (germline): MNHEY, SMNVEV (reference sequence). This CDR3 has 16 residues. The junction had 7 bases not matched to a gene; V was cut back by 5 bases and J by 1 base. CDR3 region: CASSPEDRRNTGELFF. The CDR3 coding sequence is TGTGCCAGCAGTCCAGAGGACAGGCGGAACACCGGGGAGCTGTTTTTT.

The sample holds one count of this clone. CDR3 protein: CASSRDTGPTNEKLFF. CDR3 in DNA: TGTGCCAGCAGCCGAGACACAGGTCCAACTAATGAAAAACTGTTTTTT. The chain combines TRBV7-8 with TRBJ1-4, with D possibly TRBD1 on 5 matching bases. V was cut by 5 bases and J by 0 bases, with 13 bases left in between. Germline values: CDR1 SGHVS, CDR2 FQNEAQ. This CDR3 spans 16 amino acids.

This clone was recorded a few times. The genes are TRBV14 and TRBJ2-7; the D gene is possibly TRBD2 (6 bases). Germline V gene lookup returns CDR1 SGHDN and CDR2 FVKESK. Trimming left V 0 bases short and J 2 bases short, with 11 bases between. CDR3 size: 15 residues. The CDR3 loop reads CASSQDGDLTYEQYF. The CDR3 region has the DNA TGTGCCAGCAGCCAAGATGGGGACTTAACCTACGAGCAGTACTTC.

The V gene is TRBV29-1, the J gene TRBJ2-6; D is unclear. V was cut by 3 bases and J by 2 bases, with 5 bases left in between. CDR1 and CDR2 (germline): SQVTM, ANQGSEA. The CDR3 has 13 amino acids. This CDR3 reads CSVEVTGANVLTF. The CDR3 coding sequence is TGCAGCGTTGAGGTAACTGGGGCCAACGTCCTGACTTTC.

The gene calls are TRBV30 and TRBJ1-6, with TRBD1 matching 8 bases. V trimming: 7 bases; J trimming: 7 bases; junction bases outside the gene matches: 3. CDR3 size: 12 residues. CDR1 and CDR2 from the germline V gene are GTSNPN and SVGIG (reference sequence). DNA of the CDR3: TGTGCCTCCCGGACAGGGAATTCACCCCTCCACTTT. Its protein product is CASRTGNSPLHF.

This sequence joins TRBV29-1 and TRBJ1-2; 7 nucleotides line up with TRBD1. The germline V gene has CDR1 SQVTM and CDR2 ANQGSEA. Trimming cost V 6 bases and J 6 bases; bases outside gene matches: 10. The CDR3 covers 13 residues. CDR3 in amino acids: CSVRDSDVDGYTF. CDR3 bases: TGCAGCGTCCGGGACAGCGATGTTGATGGCTACACCTTC.

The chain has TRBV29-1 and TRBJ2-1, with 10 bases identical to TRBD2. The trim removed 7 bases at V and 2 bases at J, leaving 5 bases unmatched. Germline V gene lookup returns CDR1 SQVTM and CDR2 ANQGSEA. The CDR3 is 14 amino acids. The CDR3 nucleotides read TGCAGCGCCAGACTAGCGGGTGCCTACAATGAGCAGTTCTTC. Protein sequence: CSARLAGAYNEQFF.